The 3 T cell receptor beta chains listed next were all sequenced from one sample in a study of shared clonotypes between healthy human individuals. Clones were read by immunoSEQ multiplex PCR, and TCRdb kept only the in-frame ones, dropping some. The data contain a few hundred thousand clones, roughly 84% of them singletons. Sequenced material: memory CD8+ T cells sorted from blood. Subset given: CD45RO+ cells pooled with CCR7-negative TemRA cells. The receptors originated from a man between 18 and 35 years old in good health.

V and J are TRBV27 and TRBJ2-7, with 10 positions matching TRBD2. Germline values: CDR1 MNHEY, CDR2 SMNVEV (reference sequence). J was trimmed by 4 bases and V by 5 bases; bases with no gene match: 14. The CDR3 spans 17 residues. The CDR3 reads CASSPIQASGSIYEQYF. CDR3 sequence (DNA): TGTGCCAGCAGTCCCATTCAGGCTAGCGGGAGTATATACGAGCAGTACTTC.

V is TRBV9 and J is TRBJ2-7, with 9 positions matching TRBD2. V was clipped by 0 bases and J by 3 bases; unmatched bases: 4. Germline CDR1 SGDLS, CDR2 YYNGEE. The CDR3 loop spans 15 amino acids. In DNA form, the CDR3 reads TGTGCCAGCAGCGTAGGTTTAGCGGGAGTCTACGAGCAGTACTTC. It specifies CASSVGLAGVYEQYF.

The chain employs TRBV5-1 and TRBJ2-5; D could derive from TRBD1 or TRBD2 (5 bases each). Germline lookup yields CDR1 SGHRS and CDR2 YFSETQ. V shed 0 bases and J shed 2 bases, with 11 bases lying between them. The CDR3 covers 15 residues. The CDR3, as DNA: TGCGCCAGCAGCTTGGAGCAGGGACCACAAGAGACCCAGTACTTC. It specifies CASSLEQGPQETQYF.